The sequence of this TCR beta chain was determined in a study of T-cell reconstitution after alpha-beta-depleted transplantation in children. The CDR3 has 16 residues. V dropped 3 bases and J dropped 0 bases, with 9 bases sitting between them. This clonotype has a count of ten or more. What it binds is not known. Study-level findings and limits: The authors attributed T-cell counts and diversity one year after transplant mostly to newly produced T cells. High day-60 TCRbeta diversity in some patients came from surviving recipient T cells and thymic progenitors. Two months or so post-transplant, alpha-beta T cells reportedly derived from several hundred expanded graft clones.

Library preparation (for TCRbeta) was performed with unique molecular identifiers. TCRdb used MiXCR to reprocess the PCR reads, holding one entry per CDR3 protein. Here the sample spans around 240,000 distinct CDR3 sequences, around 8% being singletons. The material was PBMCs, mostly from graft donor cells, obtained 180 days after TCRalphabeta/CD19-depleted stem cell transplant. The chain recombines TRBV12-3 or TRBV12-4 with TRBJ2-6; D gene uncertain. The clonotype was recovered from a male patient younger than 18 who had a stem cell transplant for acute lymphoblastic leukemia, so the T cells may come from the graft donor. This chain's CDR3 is CASSFPSSSGANVLTF. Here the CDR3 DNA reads TGTGCCAGCAGTTTCCCGTCCAGCTCTGGGGCCAACGTCCTGACTTTC.